A selection of T cell receptor beta chains follows, all from one sample in a study of cytomegalovirus exposure and HLA in healthy donors. This table comes from immunoSEQ multiplex PCR, and its TCRdb copy is limited to in-frame clones, with some not included. Of 100,000 to 150,000 clones in the sample, approximately 80% were seen once. Material: PBMCs. The receptors originated from a woman aged 40 to 50 in good health and CMV-seronegative. Both conserved end residues are part of each CDR3. Fields, in order: D gene, V gene, J gene, CDR3 protein. D genes are given only for firm matches.

NA	TRBV5-4	TRBJ2-5	CASSLSGVEETQYF
NA	TRBV7-7	TRBJ2-7	CASSLSVSQTEQYF
NA	TRBV6-5	TRBJ2-7	CASSSTRGSHEQYF
NA	TRBV4-1	TRBJ1-4	CASSQERVIREKLFF
TRBD1	TRBV28	TRBJ1-6	CASATGALYDSPLHF
TRBD1	TRBV28	TRBJ1-2	CASSLRDREGYTF
TRBD1	TRBV6-5	TRBJ1-6	CASSYEGTGGSPLHF
TRBD1	TRBV28	TRBJ1-2	CASGPPGQGNGYTF
NA	TRBV4-1	TRBJ1-1	CASSFTGEDTEAFF
TRBD1	TRBV18	TRBJ1-1	CASRDSQNTEAFF
NA	TRBV5-1	TRBJ2-6	CASSLEMGANGLTF
TRBD1	TRBV28	TRBJ2-2	CASRGQGFTGELLF
TRBD2	TRBV6-6	TRBJ2-1	CASSGLAGAWNNEQFF
NA	TRBV5-1	TRBJ2-2	CASSLGFAQLAGELFF
TRBD1	TRBV15	TRBJ2-2	CATSSDRGAGELFF
NA	TRBV11-3	TRBJ1-1	CASSLNRYTEAFF
NA	TRBV9	TRBJ2-1	CASSVASVDEQFF
TRBD2	TRBV27	TRBJ2-5	CASSLYAGEETQYF
NA	TRBV27	TRBJ2-7	CASSLSGTGQSYEQYF
NA	TRBV5-1	TRBJ2-2	CASSLDREAGELFF
TRBD2	TRBV7-8	TRBJ2-3	CASSRLGRWTSGGEGTDTQYF
NA	TRBV7-3	TRBJ2-5	CASSPGTLQETQYF
NA	TRBV7-8	TRBJ2-1	CASTLGQYNEQFF
NA	TRBV11-1	TRBJ2-3	CASSSANIGSGTDTQYF
TRBD1	TRBV11-2	TRBJ1-2	CASSLVGTGPGYTF
NA	TRBV15	TRBJ1-1	CATSRAQVIEAFF
NA	TRBV30	TRBJ1-4	CAWRRLITTNEKLFF
NA	TRBV7-6	TRBJ2-1	CASSSQGLSSYNEQFF
TRBD1	TRBV2	TRBJ1-5	CASSESDRGVGNQPQHF
TRBD1	TRBV28	TRBJ1-2	CASSFRDRVPGGYTF